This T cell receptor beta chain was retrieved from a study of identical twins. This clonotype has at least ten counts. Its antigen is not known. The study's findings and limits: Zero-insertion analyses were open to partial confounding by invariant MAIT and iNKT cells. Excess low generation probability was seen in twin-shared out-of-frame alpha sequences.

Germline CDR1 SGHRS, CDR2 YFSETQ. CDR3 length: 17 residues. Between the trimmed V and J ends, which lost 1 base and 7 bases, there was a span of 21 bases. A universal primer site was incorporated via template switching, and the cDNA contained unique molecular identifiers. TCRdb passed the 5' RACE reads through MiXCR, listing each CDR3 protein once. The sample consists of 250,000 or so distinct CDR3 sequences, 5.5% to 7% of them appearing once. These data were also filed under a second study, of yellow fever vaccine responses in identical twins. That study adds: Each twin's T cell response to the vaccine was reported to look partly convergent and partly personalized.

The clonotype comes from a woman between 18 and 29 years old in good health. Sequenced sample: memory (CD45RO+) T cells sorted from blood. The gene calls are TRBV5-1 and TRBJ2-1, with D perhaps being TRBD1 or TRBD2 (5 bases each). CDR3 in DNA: TGCGCCAGCAGCTTGTCCCCCGGGGCTAACCGTTGGAATGAGCAGTTCTTC. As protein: CASSLSPGANRWNEQFF. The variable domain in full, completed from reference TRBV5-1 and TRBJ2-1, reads KAGVTQTPRYLIKTRGQQVTLSCSPISGHRSVSWYQQTPGQGLQFLFEYFSETQRNKGNFPGRFSGRQFSNSRSEMNVSTLELGDSALYLCASSLSPGANRWNEQFFGPGTRLTVL.